Listed below are T cell receptor beta chains from one sample, sequenced in a study of blood T cell repertoires in COVID-19. Profiling relied on immunoSEQ multiplex PCR, and the TCRdb table lists in-frame clones only, not all of them. The data show tens of thousands of clones, around 85% seen once. The sample comprised peripheral blood. The receptors were gathered from a woman of 80 years or more with COVID-19, enrolled during active disease. Both conserved end residues are part of each CDR3. Each record gives: clone size, D gene, J gene, V gene, CDR3 protein, CDR3 DNA. The D gene is left open where the match is weak. A clone size is listed for some rows: how often the clone was seen (once, few, many), or a class if it is expanded.

clone size: once; D gene: TRBD2; J gene: TRBJ2-7; V gene: TRBV6-6; CDR3 protein: CASSYSERGSPWEQYF; CDR3 DNA: TGTGCCAGCAGTTACAGTGAGCGGGGCTCCCCATGGGAGCAGTACTTC
clone size: -; D gene: TRBD2; J gene: TRBJ2-2; V gene: TRBV9; CDR3 protein: CASSTYSGTNTGELFF; CDR3 DNA: TGTGCCAGCAGCACCTATAGCGGGACGAACACCGGGGAGCTGTTTTTT
clone size: few; D gene: TRBD1; J gene: TRBJ1-2; V gene: TRBV7-2; CDR3 protein: CASSSKQGGGYTF; CDR3 DNA: TGTGCCAGCAGCTCAAAACAGGGGGGAGGCTACACCTTC
clone size: -; D gene: TRBD2; J gene: TRBJ2-7; V gene: TRBV27; CDR3 protein: CASSFGASGAHEQYF; CDR3 DNA: TGTGCCAGCAGTTTTGGTGCTAGCGGTGCCCACGAGCAGTACTTC
clone size: few; D gene: TRBD2; J gene: TRBJ2-3; V gene: TRBV7-6; CDR3 protein: CASSLGTSGRDTQYF; CDR3 DNA: TGTGCCAGCAGCTTAGGGACTAGCGGGAGAGATACGCAGTATTTT
clone size: -; D gene: -; J gene: TRBJ1-5; V gene: TRBV4-1; CDR3 protein: CASSQVLLGEGNQPQHF; CDR3 DNA: TGCGCCAGCAGCCAGGTTCTCTTAGGGGAGGGCAATCAGCCCCAGCATTTT
clone size: -; D gene: -; J gene: TRBJ2-5; V gene: TRBV9; CDR3 protein: CASSGRGKGGETQYF; CDR3 DNA: TGTGCCAGCAGCGGTCGGGGTAAGGGCGGAGAGACCCAGTACTTC
clone size: -; D gene: -; J gene: TRBJ2-7; V gene: TRBV28; CDR3 protein: CASNPGATSYEQYF; CDR3 DNA: TGTGCCAGCAACCCGGGAGCGACCAGCTACGAGCAGTACTTC
clone size: few; D gene: TRBD1; J gene: TRBJ2-7; V gene: TRBV27; CDR3 protein: CASSLYPGTGAHSSYEQYF; CDR3 DNA: TGTGCCAGCAGTTTATACCCCGGGACAGGGGCCCATAGCTCCTACGAGCAGTACTTC
clone size: -; D gene: TRBD1; J gene: TRBJ2-7; V gene: TRBV5-1; CDR3 protein: CASSPQGASREQYF; CDR3 DNA: TGCGCCAGCAGCCCCCAGGGGGCGTCTCGCGAGCAGTACTTC
clone size: once; D gene: -; J gene: TRBJ2-5; V gene: TRBV6-2/TRBV6-3; CDR3 protein: CASSYGATQGWQETQYF; CDR3 DNA: TGTGCCAGCAGTTACGGGGCTACACAGGGATGGCAAGAGACCCAGTACTTC
clone size: -; D gene: TRBD1; J gene: TRBJ2-2; V gene: TRBV5-1; CDR3 protein: CASRSPGTGETRLQTGELFF; CDR3 DNA: TGCGCCAGCAGATCCCCTGGGACAGGGGAGACCCGCCTACAAACCGGGGAGCTGTTTTTT
clone size: -; D gene: TRBD2; J gene: TRBJ2-2; V gene: TRBV6-2/TRBV6-3; CDR3 protein: CASSRLAGAGELFF; CDR3 DNA: TGTGCCAGCAGTCGACTAGCGGGAGCCGGGGAGCTGTTTTTT
clone size: once; D gene: -; J gene: TRBJ1-5; V gene: TRBV18; CDR3 protein: CASSRLKTDNQPQHF; CDR3 DNA: TGTGCCAGCTCACGCCTAAAGACAGACAATCAGCCCCAGCATTTT
clone size: -; D gene: -; J gene: TRBJ1-2; V gene: TRBV12-1; CDR3 protein: CASSFDSTAPNYGYTF; CDR3 DNA: TGTGCCAGCAGCTTTGATTCGACAGCCCCTAACTATGGCTACACCTTC
clone size: -; D gene: TRBD2; J gene: TRBJ2-5; V gene: TRBV10-3; CDR3 protein: CASQFSSGYETQYF; CDR3 DNA: TGTGCCTCTCAATTTTCTAGCGGCTATGAGACCCAGTACTTC
clone size: -; D gene: -; J gene: TRBJ2-3; V gene: TRBV7-3; CDR3 protein: CASSFGGITDTQYF; CDR3 DNA: TGTGCCAGCAGCTTCGGGGGAATCACAGATACGCAGTATTTT
clone size: -; D gene: TRBD2; J gene: TRBJ2-3; V gene: TRBV6-6; CDR3 protein: CASDTVRGRGGDTQYF; CDR3 DNA: TGTGCCAGCGACACAGTGCGCGGGCGGGGGGGAGATACGCAGTATTTT
clone size: -; D gene: TRBD1; J gene: TRBJ2-1; V gene: TRBV27; CDR3 protein: CASSLRGNQWTGGLEQFF; CDR3 DNA: TGTGCCAGCAGTTTAAGGGGAAATCAATGGACAGGGGGCTTGGAGCAGTTCTTC
clone size: -; D gene: TRBD2; J gene: TRBJ2-7; V gene: TRBV3-1/TRBV3-2; CDR3 protein: CASSQGPLGGYEQYF; CDR3 DNA: TGTGCCAGCAGCCAAGGACCGCTCGGGGGGTACGAGCAGTACTTC
clone size: -; D gene: TRBD2; J gene: TRBJ2-1; V gene: TRBV5-4; CDR3 protein: CASSLAQAGGGVFF; CDR3 DNA: TGTGCCAGCAGCTTGGCCCAAGCGGGAGGGGGTGTGTTCTTC
clone size: -; D gene: TRBD1; J gene: TRBJ1-4; V gene: TRBV15; CDR3 protein: CATSTWGQADEKLFF; CDR3 DNA: TGTGCCACCAGCACCTGGGGACAGGCGGATGAAAAACTGTTTTTT
clone size: -; D gene: TRBD2; J gene: TRBJ2-7; V gene: TRBV5-1; CDR3 protein: CASSLYPAGVSYEQYF; CDR3 DNA: TGCGCCAGCAGCTTGTATCCAGCGGGGGTGTCCTACGAGCAGTACTTC
clone size: -; D gene: -; J gene: TRBJ2-3; V gene: TRBV7-9; CDR3 protein: CASSLVSGSTDTQYF; CDR3 DNA: TGTGCCAGCAGCTTAGTATCAGGGAGCACAGATACGCAGTATTTT
clone size: -; D gene: -; J gene: TRBJ1-2; V gene: TRBV7-2; CDR3 protein: CASNPLVGGQGYTF; CDR3 DNA: TGTGCCAGCAACCCCTTAGTGGGGGGGCAAGGCTACACCTTC
clone size: -; D gene: TRBD1; J gene: TRBJ1-2; V gene: TRBV27; CDR3 protein: CASSRRDRGSTYGYTF; CDR3 DNA: TGTGCCAGCAGCCGCCGGGACAGGGGTTCTACCTATGGCTACACCTTC
clone size: -; D gene: -; J gene: TRBJ1-1; V gene: TRBV6-4; CDR3 protein: CASSVFLNTEAFF; CDR3 DNA: TGTGCCAGCAGTGTCTTCTTGAACACTGAAGCTTTCTTT
clone size: -; D gene: -; J gene: TRBJ1-5; V gene: TRBV5-3; CDR3 protein: CARSLAGVGNQPQHF; CDR3 DNA: TGTGCCAGAAGCTTGGCCGGGGTTGGCAATCAGCCCCAGCATTTT
clone size: -; D gene: -; J gene: TRBJ2-2; V gene: TRBV15; CDR3 protein: CATKLGVANTGELFF; CDR3 DNA: TGTGCCACCAAACTGGGAGTCGCGAACACCGGGGAGCTGTTTTTT
clone size: once; D gene: -; J gene: TRBJ1-4; V gene: TRBV9; CDR3 protein: CASSAQPGYEKLFF; CDR3 DNA: TGTGCCAGCAGCGCTCAACCCGGGTATGAAAAACTGTTTTTT
clone size: few; D gene: TRBD1; J gene: TRBJ2-7; V gene: TRBV24-1; CDR3 protein: CATRDRGDEQYF; CDR3 DNA: TGTGCCACCCGGGACAGGGGTGACGAGCAGTACTTC
clone size: -; D gene: -; J gene: TRBJ2-3; V gene: TRBV7-7; CDR3 protein: CASSPDYLSTDTQYF; CDR3 DNA: TGTGCCAGCAGCCCGGACTATCTAAGCACAGATACGCAGTATTTT
clone size: once; D gene: -; J gene: TRBJ2-3; V gene: TRBV29-1; CDR3 protein: CSVESAGWGTQYF; CDR3 DNA: TGCAGCGTTGAATCTGCAGGGTGGGGTACGCAGTATTTT
clone size: few; D gene: -; J gene: TRBJ1-5; V gene: TRBV12-3/TRBV12-4; CDR3 protein: CASSLLGGQPQHF; CDR3 DNA: TGTGCCAGCAGTTTGCTAGGGGGTCAGCCCCAGCATTTT
clone size: -; D gene: TRBD1; J gene: TRBJ1-5; V gene: TRBV28; CDR3 protein: CASRLQGASNQPQHF; CDR3 DNA: TGTGCCAGCAGACTACAGGGGGCTAGCAATCAGCCCCAGCATTTT
clone size: -; D gene: -; J gene: TRBJ1-1; V gene: TRBV28; CDR3 protein: CASSFIWARAFF; CDR3 DNA: TGTGCCAGCAGTTTTATCTGGGCTCGAGCTTTCTTT
clone size: -; D gene: TRBD1; J gene: TRBJ1-1; V gene: TRBV3-1/TRBV3-2; CDR3 protein: CASSLRTGTEAFF; CDR3 DNA: TGTGCCAGCAGCCTTCGGACAGGGACTGAAGCTTTCTTT
clone size: once; D gene: TRBD2; J gene: TRBJ2-3; V gene: TRBV5-1; CDR3 protein: CASSLKSGSADTQYF; CDR3 DNA: TGCGCCAGCAGCTTGAAGAGCGGGAGTGCAGATACGCAGTATTTT
clone size: once; D gene: TRBD2; J gene: TRBJ2-7; V gene: TRBV28; CDR3 protein: CASSAGTSGAYEQYF; CDR3 DNA: TGTGCCAGCAGCGCGGGGACTAGCGGCGCCTACGAGCAGTACTTC
clone size: -; D gene: TRBD2; J gene: TRBJ2-3; V gene: TRBV2; CDR3 protein: CASGLAGGPTDTQYF; CDR3 DNA: TGTGCCAGCGGTCTAGCGGGGGGGCCGACAGATACGCAGTATTTT
clone size: -; D gene: -; J gene: TRBJ2-2; V gene: TRBV9; CDR3 protein: CASSPRQESNTGELFF; CDR3 DNA: TGTGCCAGCAGCCCCCGACAGGAATCGAACACCGGGGAGCTGTTTTTT
clone size: -; D gene: TRBD1; J gene: TRBJ2-2; V gene: TRBV5-4; CDR3 protein: CASSRINGQGATGELFF; CDR3 DNA: TGTGCCAGCAGCCGTATCAATGGACAGGGGGCCACCGGGGAGCTGTTTTTT